A selection of T cell receptor beta chains follows, all from one sample in a study of neurological immune-mediated disorders. TCRdb independently ran MiXCR on the 5' RACE reads; one entry per CDR3 protein. The sample records about 65,000 distinct CDR3 sequences, approximately 4.1% being singletons. The sequenced material came from PBMCs. These receptors were taken from a man aged 45 to 65 with multiple sclerosis. Both conserved end residues are part of each CDR3. The D gene is left open where the match is weak. Part of the rows lack a size; the others show once, few, many or a class for expanded clones.

j_call clone_size v_call d_call cdr3_aa cdr3_nt
TRBJ2-1 many TRBV5-1 . CASSLRLDDYNEQFF TGCGCCAGCAGCTTGAGGCTAGATGACTACAATGAGCAGTTCTTC
TRBJ1-2 many TRBV10-3 . CAISESHEPNYGYTF TGTGCCATCAGTGAGTCGCACGAACCTAACTATGGCTACACCTTC
TRBJ2-3 many TRBV10-3 TRBD2 CAISESERGGRDTQYF TGTGCCATCAGTGAGTCGGAGCGGGGGGGCCGGGATACGCAGTATTTT
TRBJ2-2 many TRBV2 . CASSESGTAANTGELFF TGTGCCAGCAGTGAATCAGGGACGGCAGCGAACACCGGGGAGCTGTTTTTT
TRBJ2-7 many TRBV5-1 TRBD1 CASSFTGGGYEQYF TGCGCCAGCAGCTTTACAGGGGGCGGCTACGAGCAGTACTTC
TRBJ1-2 many TRBV30 . CAWSRPTGTLYGYTF TGTGCCTGGAGCCGCCCAACAGGGACCCTCTATGGCTACACCTTC
TRBJ1-2 many TRBV4-1 TRBD1 CASSLKTGDYGYTF TGCGCCAGCAGCCTGAAGACAGGGGACTATGGCTACACCTTC
TRBJ1-2 many TRBV20-1 TRBD1 CSAGTGNNYGYTF TGCAGTGCGGGGACAGGGAACAACTATGGCTACACCTTC
TRBJ2-3 many TRBV18 . CASSGDTDTQYF TGTGCCAGCTCCGGGGACACAGATACGCAGTATTTT
TRBJ2-1 many TRBV7-7 . CASSPGNYNEQFF TGTGCCAGCAGCCCTGGGAACTACAATGAGCAGTTCTTC
TRBJ2-3 many TRBV5-1 . CASSLDHRASTDTQYF TGCGCCAGCAGCTTGGACCACCGAGCTAGCACAGATACGCAGTATTTT
TRBJ2-6 many TRBV5-1 TRBD1 CASSPRTGGGGANVLTF TGCGCCAGCAGCCCTAGGACAGGGGGCGGTGGGGCCAACGTCCTGACTTTC
TRBJ2-4 many TRBV5-6 . CASSLAGIGPNIQYF TGTGCCAGCAGCTTGGCAGGAATTGGGCCAAACATTCAGTACTTC
TRBJ1-1 many TRBV16 TRBD1 CASSQSGRTGGAFF TGTGCCAGCAGCCAATCAGGGAGGACAGGGGGAGCTTTCTTT
TRBJ2-2 many TRBV3-1 . CASSQEGSITGELFF TGTGCCAGCAGCCAAGAAGGGTCCATAACCGGGGAGCTGTTTTTT
TRBJ1-5 many TRBV20-1 . CSARDRWGQPQHF TGCAGTGCTAGAGATCGTTGGGGCCAGCCCCAGCATTTT
TRBJ1-1 many TRBV6-2/TRBV6-3 . CASSVGNTEAFF TGTGCCAGCAGTGTCGGCAACACTGAAGCTTTCTTT
TRBJ2-7 . TRBV5-1 . CASSRLQGPYEQYF TGCGCCAGCAGCCGCCTACAGGGACCCTACGAGCAGTACTTC
TRBJ1-1 few TRBV7-9 . CASSLAGTTEAFF TGTGCCAGCAGCTTAGCGGGGACCACTGAAGCTTTCTTT
TRBJ2-5 many TRBV5-5 . CASSRDLQETQYF TGTGCCAGCAGCAGGGACCTCCAAGAGACCCAGTACTTC
TRBJ2-1 many TRBV20-1 TRBD2 CSANSGGFNNEQFF TGCAGTGCCAATAGCGGGGGATTTAACAATGAGCAGTTCTTC
TRBJ2-7 few TRBV18 TRBD2 CASSLTGTSGGYEQYF TGTGCCAGCTCACTGACCGGGACTAGCGGGGGGTACGAGCAGTACTTC
TRBJ1-5 few TRBV6-5 . CASSSIDRFGNQPQNF TGTGCCAGCAGCTCAATCGACAGGTTCGGTAATCAGCCCCAGAATTTT
TRBJ2-1 many TRBV5-1 . CASSRTLEYHEQFF TGCGCCAGCAGCCGCACCCTAGAGTACCATGAGCAGTTCTTC
TRBJ2-1 many TRBV9 . CASSVRPGDEQFF TGTGCCAGCAGCGTAAGACCAGGAGATGAGCAGTTCTTC
TRBJ2-5 many TRBV6-5 . CASRTRRDTRLQYF TGTGCCAGCAGGACAAGACGGGACACCCGTTTGCAGTACTTC
TRBJ2-3 many TRBV15 TRBD2 CATSRDGSSGYTDTQYF TGTGCCACCAGCAGAGACGGTTCTAGCGGGTACACAGATACGCAGTATTTT
TRBJ2-5 many TRBV5-1 . CASRPVYRRETQYF TGCGCCAGCAGACCGGTGTACAGGAGAGAGACCCAGTACTTC
TRBJ1-6 many TRBV5-1 TRBD1 CASNRDSGVSPLHF TGCGCCAGCAACCGGGACAGTGGTGTTTCACCCCTCCACTTT
TRBJ1-5 many TRBV20-1 . CSARGGAYQPQHF TGCAGTGCTAGAGGAGGGGCGTATCAGCCCCAGCATTTT
TRBJ1-5 many TRBV7-9 . CASSLPDQPQNF TGTGCCAGCAGCTTACCCGATCAGCCCCAGAATTTT
TRBJ2-5 many TRBV20-1 . CSASGTPQETQYF TGCAGTGCTAGTGGGACGCCACAAGAGACCCAGTACTTC
TRBJ1-1 many TRBV18 . CASSERTMGDTEAFF TGTGCCAGCTCAGAGCGGACAATGGGGGACACTGAAGCTTTCTTT
TRBJ2-7 many TRBV6-5 TRBD2 CASSYPTSGGPGGYEQYF TGTGCCAGCAGTTACCCAACTAGCGGGGGGCCGGGGGGCTACGAGCAGTACTTC
TRBJ2-4 few TRBV20-1 TRBD2 CSASVPGGKNIQYF TGCAGTGCTAGCGTTCCCGGGGGGAAAAACATTCAGTACTTC
TRBJ2-7 many TRBV20-1 . CSATRTYEQYF TGCAGTGCTACCAGGACCTACGAGCAGTACTTC
TRBJ2-1 . TRBV20-1 . CSAPRAGALSEQFF TGCAGTGCCCCCCGGGCGGGGGCCCTCTCTGAGCAGTTCTTC
TRBJ2-1 many TRBV10-3 . CAIKFQGGYNEQFF TGTGCCATCAAATTCCAGGGGGGATACAATGAGCAGTTCTTC
TRBJ1-1 many TRBV20-1 . CSASLQSVEAFF TGCAGTGCTAGTCTCCAGAGCGTAGAAGCTTTCTTT
TRBJ2-2 many TRBV9 . CASSRAPNTGELFF TGTGCCAGCAGCCGGGCTCCGAACACCGGGGAGCTGTTTTTT
TRBJ2-3 many TRBV6-1 TRBD2 CASAGLAVPYTDTQYF TGTGCCAGCGCGGGACTAGCGGTTCCGTACACAGATACGCAGTATTTT
TRBJ2-1 many TRBV4-1 . CASSHPRDFQSNEQFF TGCGCCAGCAGCCATCCCCGGGACTTCCAAAGCAATGAGCAGTTCTTC
TRBJ1-6 many TRBV12-3/TRBV12-4 . CASRASAVGNNSPLHF TGTGCCAGCAGGGCGTCAGCGGTAGGCAATAATTCACCCCTCCACTTT
TRBJ1-4 many TRBV7-2 . CASSLGGLGEKLFF TGTGCCAGCAGCTTAGGGGGGCTCGGCGAAAAACTGTTTTTT
TRBJ1-1 many TRBV5-1 . CASSDSQGTAFF TGCGCCAGCAGCGATTCTCAGGGGACAGCTTTCTTT
TRBJ1-2 many TRBV18 . CASSLEPGFGGYTF TGTGCCAGCTCACTGGAACCAGGGTTTGGCGGCTACACCTTC
TRBJ1-4 many TRBV7-9 . CASQQVLNEKLFF TGTGCCAGCCAACAGGTCCTTAATGAAAAACTGTTTTTT
TRBJ2-7 many TRBV11-2 TRBD1 CASSSPTGTEGYEQYF TGTGCCAGCAGCTCCCCGACCGGGACAGAGGGCTACGAGCAGTACTTC
TRBJ2-4 many TRBV20-1 . CSAGLGLGSTLIQYF TGCAGTGCGGGATTGGGGCTAGGCAGTACCCTCATTCAGTACTTC
TRBJ2-3 many TRBV7-3 TRBD2 CASSSRTSGTYTDTQYF TGTGCCAGCAGCTCCCGGACTAGCGGGACGTACACAGATACGCAGTATTTT
TRBJ1-1 few TRBV29-1 . CSVAKGENTEAFF TGCAGCGTTGCTAAAGGGGAGAACACTGAAGCTTTCTTT
TRBJ2-1 many TRBV20-1 . CSGDLGARSYNEQFF TGCAGTGGAGATTTGGGGGCTCGGTCCTACAATGAGCAGTTCTTC
TRBJ2-2 many TRBV20-1 . CSARPRLNTGELFF TGCAGTGCTAGACCGCGTCTTAACACCGGGGAGCTGTTTTTT
TRBJ1-4 many TRBV20-1 . CSARDASSTNEKLFF TGCAGTGCTAGAGATGCGAGCTCAACTAATGAAAAACTGTTTTTT
TRBJ2-1 few TRBV4-1 . CASRQYFRGNEQFF TGCGCCAGCAGGCAATATTTTAGGGGGAATGAGCAGTTCTTC
TRBJ2-5 many TRBV20-1 TRBD1 CSARGSPGTAGTQYF TGCAGTGCTAGAGGGTCCCCCGGGACAGCAGGGACCCAGTACTTC
TRBJ1-6 many TRBV11-2 . CASSLSSYNSPLNF TGTGCCAGCAGCCTTAGCTCCTATAATTCACCCCTCAACTTT